These 15 T cell receptor beta chains were all obtained from the same sample, sequenced in a study of PD-1 blockade in classical Hodgkin lymphoma. In every patient, relapse followed autologous stem cell transplantation, while exposure to brentuximab vedotin differed. Magnetic negative selection was used to purify CD4+ T cells from thawed PBMCs. Produced via immunoSEQ multiplex PCR; TCRdb's table is partial and in-frame only. The sample lists some 35,000 clones, more than 80% seen once, with 0.2% to 0.3% in the top ten. The sequencing here drew on CD4+ T cells from blood, taken at baseline. The receptors shown here come from a human donor with classical Hodgkin lymphoma.

The sample holds one count of this clone. The chain joins TRBV7-3 to TRBJ2-1; 8 nucleotides agree with TRBD2. J lost 6 bases, V lost 2 bases, and 3 bases had no gene match. CDR3 size: 14 residues. Germline-derived CDR1 and CDR2 are SGHTA and FQGTGA. CDR3 region: CASSLDSGSNEQFF. The CDR3 DNA sequence: TGTGCCAGCAGCTTAGACAGCGGGAGCAATGAGCAGTTCTTC.

The J gene is TRBJ2-2, the V gene TRBV5-1; TRBD2 matches 7 bases. The junction had 18 bases not matched to a gene; V was cut back by 4 bases and J by 6 bases. The CDR3 loop spans 18 amino acids. Germline-derived CDR1 and CDR2 are SGHRS and YFSETQ. CDR3 protein: CASSKPAGRPGLSGELFF. In DNA form, the CDR3 reads TGCGCCAGCAGCAAACCAGCGGGAAGGCCTGGGTTATCCGGGGAGCTGTTTTTT.

This chain joins TRBV2 and TRBJ2-7; no definite D call. V was pared by 3 bases and J by 5 bases, with 11 bases between. There are 13 residues in the CDR3. Germline CDR1 reads SNHLY; CDR2 reads FYNNEI. The CDR3 region is CASSDTGRNEQYF. CDR3 nucleotides: TGTGCCAGCAGTGATACGGGTCGGAACGAGCAGTACTTC.

The V gene is TRBV5-4, the J gene TRBJ1-1; the D is unclear. CDR3 length: 11 residues. Trimming pared 0 bases from V and 9 bases from J, leaving 6 bases between. Germline-derived CDR1 and CDR2 are SGHNT and YYREEE (reference sequence). Written as DNA, the CDR3 is TGTGCCAGCAGCTTGGCAGGAAAAGCTTTCTTT. Translating it yields CASSLAGKAFF.

This clone was seen a few times. This chain connects TRBV28 to TRBJ1-2; 9 bases are a match to TRBD1. CDR1 is MDHEN and CDR2 is SYDVKM in the germline V gene. The junction had 10 bases not matched to a gene; V was cut back by 4 bases and J by 4 bases. The CDR3 totals 16 residues. Written as DNA, the CDR3 is TGTGCCAGCAGTTGGACAGGGGAAGGATGGAGCTATGGCTACACCTTC. Its translation is CASSWTGEGWSYGYTF.

The rearrangement links TRBV6-1 to TRBJ1-5; 7 bases are a match to TRBD1. The germline CDR1 and CDR2 sequences are MNHNS and SASEGT. This CDR3 comprises 16 residues. V lost 1 base, J lost 1 base, and 4 bases stayed unmatched. CDR3 sequence: CASSEGGTVSNQPQHF. CDR3 sequence (DNA): TGTGCCAGCAGTGAAGGCGGGACAGTAAGCAATCAGCCCCAGCATTTT.

CDR3 DNA: TGTGCCAGCAGCTCCACCGGGTCTGCGTACGAGCAGTACTTC. Its translation: CASSSTGSAYEQYF. This chain uses TRBV7-8 with TRBJ2-7; D not certain. With 4 bases removed from V and 4 bases from J, the gap between germline ends came to 14 bases. Looked up from germline, CDR1 is SGHVS and CDR2 is FQNEAQ. The CDR3 length is 14 residues. Based on the CDR3 plus reference TRBV7-8 and TRBJ2-7, the full variable domain is GAGVSQSPRYKVAKRGQDVALRCDPISGHVSLFWYQQALGQGPEFLTYFQNEAQLDKSGLPSDRFFAERPEGSVSTLKIQRTQQEDSAVYLCASSSTGSAYEQYFGPGTRLTVT.

The chain employs TRBV27 and TRBJ2-3; D not resolved. The CDR3 is 13 residues long. In germline, CDR1 is MNHEY, CDR2 SMNVEV (reference sequence). The germline V and J ends were trimmed by 5 bases and 6 bases, with 12 bases remaining between them. The CDR3 nucleotides read TGTGCCAGCAGTACCCTTTTTACGGATACGCAGTATTTT. This translates into CASSTLFTDTQYF.

The V gene is TRBV15, the J gene TRBJ1-5, with 8 bases fitting TRBD1. Losses at the gene ends were 3 bases for V and 4 bases for J; bases not matched to a gene: 5. This CDR3 comprises 15 residues. Per germline, CDR1 LNHNV and CDR2 YYDKDF (reference sequence). Here the CDR3 DNA reads TGTGCCACCAGCAGGGAGGGGGACAGGAATCAGCCCCAGCATTTT. It yields the protein CATSREGDRNQPQHF.

The chain carries TRBV9 and TRBJ2-7, with D uncertain. The ends were cut back, 6 bases at V and 5 bases at J, with 21 bases in the middle. Looked up from germline, CDR1 is SGDLS and CDR2 is YYNGEE. CDR3 size: 15 residues. CDR3: CASTLHPGGLDEQYF. Written as DNA, the CDR3 is TGTGCCAGCACCCTACACCCCGGCGGCCTTGACGAGCAGTACTTC.

The V gene is TRBV30, the J gene TRBJ1-3; 9 nucleotides agree with TRBD1. This CDR3 is 15 amino acids long. Germline values: CDR1 GTSNPN, CDR2 SVGIG (reference sequence). V gave up 3 bases and J gave up 4 bases; unmatched junction bases: 7. The CDR3 reads CAWSTGGAEGNTIYF. CDR3 bases: TGTGCCTGGAGCACAGGGGGCGCCGAGGGAAACACCATATATTTT.

This rearrangement joins TRBV11-3 to TRBJ2-5; TRBD2 is a possible D gene (6 bases). The CDR3 totals 14 residues. Trimming removed 3 bases from V and 2 bases from J, with 10 bases in between. Germline V gene lookup returns CDR1 SGHNT and CDR2 YENEEA. CDR3 sequence reads: CASSFGGVQETQYF. The CDR3 DNA is TGTGCCAGCAGCTTCGGGGGAGTTCAAGAGACCCAGTACTTC. Looking up the rest from reference TRBV11-3 and TRBJ2-5 gives the full variable domain: EAGVVQSPRYKIIEKKQPVAFWCNPISGHNTLYWYLQNLGQGPELLIRYENEEAVDDSQLPKDRFSAERLKGVDSTLKIQPAELGDSAVYLCASSFGGVQETQYFGPGTRLLVL.

The V and J genes are TRBV7-9 and TRBJ1-2; D might be TRBD1 (5 bases). The CDR3 has 15 residues. Germline V gene lookup returns CDR1 SEHNR and CDR2 FQNEAQ (reference sequence). V lost 3 bases and J lost 7, with 18 bases in between. DNA for the CDR3: TGTGCCAGCAGCTTCGGAGGGGCGCGGCCTAGTGGCTACACCTTC. Encoded protein: CASSFGGARPSGYTF.

The chain has TRBV18 and TRBJ2-5; 8 nucleotides agree with TRBD1. The germline gives CDR1 KGHSH, CDR2 LQKENI. With V trimmed by 6 bases and J by 1 base, 7 bases remained unmatched. The CDR3 is made up of 15 amino acids. The CDR3 nucleotides are TGTGCCAGCTCGGAAGGGACAGGTTCCCAAGAGACCCAGTACTTC. Amino acids: CASSEGTGSQETQYF. The full variable domain, completed using reference TRBV18 and TRBJ2-5, is NAGVMQNPRHLVRRRGQEARLRCSPMKGHSHVYWYRQLPEEGLKFMVYLQKENIIDESGMPKERFSAEFPKEGPSILRIQQVVRGDSAAYFCASSEGTGSQETQYFGPGTRLLVL.

In nucleotides, the CDR3 is TGTGCCAGCAGCCAGCGGGGGTTTGACTATGGCTACACCTTC. Protein: CASSQRGFDYGYTF. The V call is TRBV7-2, the J call TRBJ1-2; D possibly corresponds to TRBD1 (5 bases). CDR1 is SGHTA, CDR2 FQGNSA, per germline. V shed 5 bases and J shed 3 bases, with 13 bases lying between them. The CDR3 consists of 14 residues.